A selection of T cell receptor beta chains follows, all from one sample in a study of Ad26.COV2.S vaccination and SARS-CoV-2 variants. The protocol was immunoSEQ multiplex PCR, while the TCRdb copy is restricted to in-frame clones and leaves out a portion. The sample carries some 400,000 clones, around 91% recorded once. The sequencing used peripheral blood, collected in a trial of Ad26.COV2.S vaccine versus placebo. All receptors derive from a person between 18 and 60 years old who received the Ad26.COV2.S COVID-19 vaccine or a placebo. Each CDR3 is given with its conserved first and last residue. Each record gives: D gene, V gene, clone size, J gene, CDR3 protein, CDR3 DNA. D genes are given only for firm matches. Only some rows state a clone size, as once, few, many or a class for expanded clones.

-	TRBV5-4	-	TRBJ1-1	CASSLGQANTEAFF	TGTGCCAGCAGCTTGGGACAGGCGAACACTGAAGCTTTCTTT
TRBD1	TRBV5-4	-	TRBJ1-2	CASSRGQGGDYGYTF	TGTGCCAGCAGCAGGGGACAGGGGGGAGACTATGGCTACACCTTC
-	TRBV3-1/TRBV3-2	-	TRBJ2-7	CASSQDMTSSYEQYF	TGTGCCAGCAGCCAAGATATGACTAGCTCCTACGAGCAGTACTTC
-	TRBV28	-	TRBJ2-3	CASSLGLSTDTQYF	TGTGCCAGCAGTCTAGGCCTCAGCACAGATACGCAGTATTTT
TRBD1	TRBV27	-	TRBJ2-5	CASSLEGGTGETQYF	TGTGCCAGCAGTTTAGAGGGCGGGACAGGGGAGACCCAGTACTTC
-	TRBV10-2	-	TRBJ1-5	CASRRNSNQPQHF	TGCGCCAGCAGAAGGAATAGCAATCAGCCCCAGCATTTT
-	TRBV29-1	-	TRBJ2-3	CSVYQVAPRTDTQYF	TGCAGCGTTTACCAAGTCGCTCCTAGGACAGATACGCAGTATTTT
-	TRBV9	-	TRBJ1-6	CASSVEPENSPLHF	TGTGCCAGCAGCGTAGAACCTGAGAATTCACCCCTCCACTTT
-	TRBV5-6	-	TRBJ2-7	CASSLGLDTYEQYF	TGTGCCAGCAGCTTGGGACTAGACACCTACGAGCAGTACTTC
-	TRBV30	-	TRBJ1-2	CAWSDQSSYGYTF	TGTGCCTGGAGTGACCAGTCTTCATATGGCTACACCTTC
-	TRBV7-6	-	TRBJ2-1	CASSQAAGQNNEQFF	TGTGCCAGCAGCCAAGCGGCTGGACAGAACAATGAGCAGTTCTTC
-	TRBV5-6	-	TRBJ2-7	CASSLSGGRYEQYF	TGTGCCAGCAGCTTGAGTGGCGGGCGGTACGAGCAGTACTTC
TRBD1	TRBV27	few	TRBJ1-6	CASSLTGGSPLHF	TGTGCCAGCAGTTTAACAGGGGGTTCACCCCTCCACTTT
-	TRBV24-1	-	TRBJ2-1	CAIAKLGRQEQFF	TGTGCCATCGCGAAACTCGGGCGGCAGGAGCAGTTCTTC
-	TRBV5-4	-	TRBJ2-5	CASSDSQQTQYF	TGTGCCAGCAGCGACTCTCAACAGACCCAGTACTTC
-	TRBV11-2	-	TRBJ1-2	CASSSSGGYGYTF	TGTGCCAGCAGCTCGAGTGGGGGGTATGGCTACACCTTC
TRBD2	TRBV27	once	TRBJ2-2	CASSLWSSGREPGELFF	TGTGCCAGCAGTTTATGGTCCAGCGGGAGGGAACCCGGGGAGCTGTTTTTT
-	TRBV12-3/TRBV12-4	-	TRBJ1-2	CASSLQGGYGYTF	TGTGCCAGCAGTCTTCAGGGTGGGTATGGCTACACCTTC
-	TRBV28	-	TRBJ2-5	CASSPGRQETQYF	TGTGCCAGCAGCCCGGGAAGGCAAGAGACCCAGTACTTC
-	TRBV28	-	TRBJ2-1	CASRTLEYNEQFF	TGTGCCAGCAGGACTCTAGAATACAATGAGCAGTTCTTC
-	TRBV6-4	-	TRBJ2-3	CASSDGRSPADTQYF	TGTGCCAGCAGTGACGGTAGATCTCCTGCGGATACGCAGTATTTT
-	TRBV13	-	TRBJ1-1	CASTHMNTEAFF	TGTGCCAGCACCCACATGAACACTGAAGCTTTCTTT
-	TRBV6-5	few	TRBJ2-2	CASSYLHDPRTGELFF	TGTGCCAGCAGTTACCTCCACGACCCCAGGACCGGGGAGCTGTTTTTT
TRBD1	TRBV6-5	-	TRBJ1-2	CASSHRGRYGYTF	TGTGCCAGCAGTCACAGGGGAAGGTATGGCTACACCTTC
TRBD2	TRBV7-6	-	TRBJ2-5	CASSLRLAGQETQYF	TGTGCCAGCAGCTTGAGACTAGCCGGCCAAGAGACCCAGTACTTC
-	TRBV6-1	-	TRBJ1-4	CASSEGGSYLKLFF	TGTGCCAGCAGTGAAGGAGGCAGTTATCTGAAACTGTTTTTT
-	TRBV5-6	-	TRBJ1-2	CASSLGQRDGYTF	TGTGCCAGCAGCCTCGGACAGAGAGATGGCTACACCTTC
-	TRBV18	few	TRBJ2-7	CASSPGAYEQYF	TGTGCCAGCTCACCGGGAGCCTACGAGCAGTACTTC
-	TRBV19	once	TRBJ1-1	CASSIGGFRNTEAFF	TGTGCCAGTAGTATTGGGGGGTTTCGGAACACTGAAGCTTTCTTT
TRBD1	TRBV6-5	-	TRBJ1-5	CASSRTGIEGQPQHF	TGTGCCAGCTCCAGGACAGGGATTGAAGGTCAGCCCCAGCATTTT
TRBD1	TRBV19	-	TRBJ2-2	CASSIRQGVTGELFF	TGTGCCAGTAGTATCAGGCAGGGGGTGACCGGGGAGCTGTTTTTT
TRBD1	TRBV25-1	-	TRBJ1-1	CASIEGTGGAFF	TGTGCCAGCATCGAAGGGACAGGGGGAGCTTTCTTT
TRBD1	TRBV7-8	-	TRBJ1-1	CASSSRDRAAEAFF	TGTGCCAGCAGCTCTCGGGACAGGGCCGCTGAAGCTTTCTTT
-	TRBV11-2	-	TRBJ1-4	CASSLRFGVNNEKLFF	TGTGCCAGCAGCTTAAGGTTCGGGGTGAATAATGAAAAACTGTTTTTT
-	TRBV3-1/TRBV3-2	-	TRBJ2-3	CASSHLGADTQYF	TGTGCCAGCAGCCACCTGGGGGCGGATACGCAGTATTTT
-	TRBV11-2	-	TRBJ1-1	CASSLRSTGNTEAFF	TGTGCCAGCAGCTTACGTTCCACAGGGAACACTGAAGCTTTCTTT
-	TRBV7-9	-	TRBJ2-2	CASSLEGLVGELFF	TGTGCCAGCAGCTTAGAGGGGCTAGTCGGGGAGCTGTTTTTT
-	TRBV5-8	-	TRBJ2-5	CASSWGVETQYF	TGTGCCAGCAGCTGGGGTGTAGAGACCCAGTACTTC
-	TRBV9	-	TRBJ2-7	CASSVDSTRAHEQYF	TGTGCCAGCAGCGTCGACTCCACTCGGGCCCACGAGCAGTACTTC
-	TRBV7-2	few	TRBJ1-1	CASSLVAGGSGTEAFF	TGTGCCAGCAGCTTAGTGGCAGGCGGTTCGGGCACTGAAGCTTTCTTT
-	TRBV18	-	TRBJ1-1	CASSPMIGEAFF	TGTGCCAGCTCACCTATGATAGGTGAAGCTTTCTTT
-	TRBV7-3	once	TRBJ2-1	CASSLSPGVTYNEQFF	TGTGCCAGCAGCTTAAGCCCCGGGGTAACCTACAATGAGCAGTTCTTC
TRBD1	TRBV27	-	TRBJ1-5	CASSLQDRVVQPQHF	TGTGCCAGCAGTTTACAGGACAGGGTTGTCCAGCCCCAGCATTTT